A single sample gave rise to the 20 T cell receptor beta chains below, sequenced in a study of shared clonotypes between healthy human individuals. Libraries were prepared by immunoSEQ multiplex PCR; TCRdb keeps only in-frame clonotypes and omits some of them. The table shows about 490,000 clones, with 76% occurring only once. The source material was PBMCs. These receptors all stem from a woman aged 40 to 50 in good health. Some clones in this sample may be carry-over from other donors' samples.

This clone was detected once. The CDR3: CASQPQTGNYEQYF. Here the CDR3 DNA reads TGCGCCAGTCAGCCCCAGACAGGTAACTACGAGCAGTACTTC. This chain connects TRBV5-1 to TRBJ2-7; a possible D gene is TRBD1 (6 bases). The CDR3 is 14 amino acids. V was pared by 8 bases and J by 3 bases, with 18 bases between. CDR1 is SGHRS, CDR2 YFSETQ, per germline.

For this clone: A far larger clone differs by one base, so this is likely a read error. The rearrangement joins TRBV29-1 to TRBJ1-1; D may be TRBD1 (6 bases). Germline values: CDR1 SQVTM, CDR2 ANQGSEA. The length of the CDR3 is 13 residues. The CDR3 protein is CSVGTLLNTESFF. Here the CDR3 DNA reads TGCAGCGTCGGGACACTTCTGAACACTGAATCTTTCTTT. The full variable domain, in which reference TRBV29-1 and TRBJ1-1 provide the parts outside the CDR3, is SAVISQKPSRDICQRGTSLTIQCQVDSQVTMMFWYRQQPGQSLTLIATANQGSEATYESGFVIDKFPISRPNLTFSTLTVSNMSPEDSSIYLCSVGTLLNTESFFGQGTRLTVV.

The CDR3 nucleotides read TGTGCCAGCAGGCTAGCGGGAGTAATGGAGACCCAGTACTTC. Translation gives CASRLAGVMETQYF. This rearrangement joins TRBV28 to TRBJ2-5; 10 bases match TRBD2. Germline loops: CDR1 MDHEN, CDR2 SYDVKM. V shed 6 bases, J shed 5 bases, and the junction held 6 bases outside the gene matches. The CDR3 length is 14 residues.

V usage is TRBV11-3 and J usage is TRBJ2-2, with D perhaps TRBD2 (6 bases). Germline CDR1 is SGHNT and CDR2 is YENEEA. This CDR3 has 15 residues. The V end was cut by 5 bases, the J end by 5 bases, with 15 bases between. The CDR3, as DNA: TGTGCCAGCAGCCTAGGGACGGGAGATACCGGGGAGCTGTTTTTT. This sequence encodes CASSLGTGDTGELFF.

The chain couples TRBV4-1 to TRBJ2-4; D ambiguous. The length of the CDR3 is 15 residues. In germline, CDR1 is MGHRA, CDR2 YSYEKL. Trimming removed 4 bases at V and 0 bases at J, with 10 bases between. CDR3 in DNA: TGCGCCAGCAGCCTCCTAGGGATAGCCAAAAACATTCAGTACTTC. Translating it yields CASSLLGIAKNIQYF.

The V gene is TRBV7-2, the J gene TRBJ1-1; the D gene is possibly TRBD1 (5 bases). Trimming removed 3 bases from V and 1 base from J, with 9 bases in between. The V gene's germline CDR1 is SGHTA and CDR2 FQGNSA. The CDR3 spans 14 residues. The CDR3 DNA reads TGTGCCAGCAGCTTGATAGGGACGAACACTGAAGCTTTCTTT. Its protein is CASSLIGTNTEAFF. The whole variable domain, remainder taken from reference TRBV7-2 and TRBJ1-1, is GAGVSQSPSNKVTEKGKDVELRCDPISGHTALYWYRQSLGQGLEFLIYFQGNSAPDKSGLPSDRFSAERTGGSVSTLTIQRTQQEDSAVYLCASSLIGTNTEAFFGQGTRLTVV.

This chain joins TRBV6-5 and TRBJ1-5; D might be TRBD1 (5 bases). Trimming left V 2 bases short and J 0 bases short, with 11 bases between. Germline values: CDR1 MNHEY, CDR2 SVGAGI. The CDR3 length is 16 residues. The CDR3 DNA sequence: TGTGCCAGCAGTTACCGCAGGACACTTAGCAATCAGCCCCAGCATTTT. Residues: CASSYRRTLSNQPQHF.

In nucleotides, the CDR3 is TGTGCCAGCAGCTTATCCAGGGACCACGAGCAGTACTTC. Translation gives CASSLSRDHEQYF. This chain joins TRBV7-3 and TRBJ2-7, with D perhaps TRBD1 or TRBD2 (5 bases each). With 2 bases removed from V and 5 bases from J, the gap between germline ends came to 10 bases. Germline lookup yields CDR1 SGHTA and CDR2 FQGTGA. This CDR3 spans 13 amino acids. Combining the CDR3 with reference TRBV7-3 and TRBJ2-7 gives the whole variable domain GAGVSQTPSNKVTEKGKYVELRCDPISGHTALYWYRQSLGQGPEFLIYFQGTGAADDSGLPNDRFFAVRPEGSVSTLKIQRTERGDSAVYLCASSLSRDHEQYFGPGTRLTVT.

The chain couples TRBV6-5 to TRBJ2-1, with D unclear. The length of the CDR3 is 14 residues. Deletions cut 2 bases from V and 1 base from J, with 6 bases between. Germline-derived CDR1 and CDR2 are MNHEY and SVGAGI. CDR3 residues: CASSYLGSYNEQFF. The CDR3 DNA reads TGTGCCAGCAGTTACCTGGGTTCCTACAATGAGCAGTTCTTC.

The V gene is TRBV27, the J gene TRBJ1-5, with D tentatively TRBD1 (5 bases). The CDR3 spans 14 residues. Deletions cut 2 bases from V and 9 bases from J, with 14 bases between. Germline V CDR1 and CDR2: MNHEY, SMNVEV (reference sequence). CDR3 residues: CASSLKQGGLPQHF. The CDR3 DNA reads TGTGCCAGCAGTTTAAAGCAGGGTGGTTTGCCCCAGCATTTT.

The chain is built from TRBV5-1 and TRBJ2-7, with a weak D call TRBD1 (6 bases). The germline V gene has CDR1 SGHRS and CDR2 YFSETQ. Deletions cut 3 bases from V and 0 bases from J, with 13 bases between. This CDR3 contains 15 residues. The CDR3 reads CASSSGWTVSYEQYF. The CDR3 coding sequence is TGCGCCAGCAGCTCCGGTTGGACAGTCTCCTACGAGCAGTACTTC.

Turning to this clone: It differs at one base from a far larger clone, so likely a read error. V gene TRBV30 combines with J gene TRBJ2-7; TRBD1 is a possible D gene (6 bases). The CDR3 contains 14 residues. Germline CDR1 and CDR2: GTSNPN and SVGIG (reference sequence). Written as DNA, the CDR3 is TGTGCCTGGAGTGTACTCAGGGGCTCCTACGAGCAGTGCTTC. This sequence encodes CAWSVLRGSYEQCF.

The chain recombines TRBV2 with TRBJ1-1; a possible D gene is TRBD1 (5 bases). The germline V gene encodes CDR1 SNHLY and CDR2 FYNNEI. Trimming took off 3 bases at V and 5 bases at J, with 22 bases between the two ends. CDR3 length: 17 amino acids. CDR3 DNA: TGTGCCAGCAGTGAGATATTCAACGGGGGGATCGGGACTGAAGCTTTCTTT. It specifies CASSEIFNGGIGTEAFF.

The CDR3 sequence: CASSFPGLDTEAFF. The CDR3, as DNA: TGTGCCAGCAGTTTTCCGGGGTTGGACACTGAAGCTTTCTTT. The chain joins TRBV28 to TRBJ1-1; D is unclear. With 3 bases removed from V and 3 bases from J, the gap between germline ends came to 11 bases. The germline V gene encodes CDR1 MDHEN and CDR2 SYDVKM. The length of the CDR3 is 14 residues. The variable domain in full, completed from reference TRBV28 and TRBJ1-1, reads DVKVTQSSRYLVKRTGEKVFLECVQDMDHENMFWYRQDPGLGLRLIYFSYDVKMKEKGDIPEGYSVSREKKERFSLILESASTNQTSMYLCASSFPGLDTEAFFGQGTRLTVV.

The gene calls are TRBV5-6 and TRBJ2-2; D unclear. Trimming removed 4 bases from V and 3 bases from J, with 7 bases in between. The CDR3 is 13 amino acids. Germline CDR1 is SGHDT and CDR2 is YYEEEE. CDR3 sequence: CASSLLYTGELFF. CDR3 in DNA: TGTGCCAGCAGCCTCCTGTACACCGGGGAGCTGTTTTTT.

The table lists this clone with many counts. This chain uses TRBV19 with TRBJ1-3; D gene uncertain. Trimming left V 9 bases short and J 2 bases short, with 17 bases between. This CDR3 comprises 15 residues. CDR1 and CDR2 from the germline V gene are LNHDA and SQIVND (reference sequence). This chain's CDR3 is CASSTGGTAGNTIYF. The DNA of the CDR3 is TGTGCCAGCTCGACCGGTGGCACGGCTGGAAACACCATATATTTT.

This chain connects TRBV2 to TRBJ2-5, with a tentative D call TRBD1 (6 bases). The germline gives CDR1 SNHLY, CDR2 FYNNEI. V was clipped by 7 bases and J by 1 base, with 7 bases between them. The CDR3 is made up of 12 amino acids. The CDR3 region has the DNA TGTGCCAGCACCAGGGGCCAAGAGACCCAGTACTTC. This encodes CASTRGQETQYF.

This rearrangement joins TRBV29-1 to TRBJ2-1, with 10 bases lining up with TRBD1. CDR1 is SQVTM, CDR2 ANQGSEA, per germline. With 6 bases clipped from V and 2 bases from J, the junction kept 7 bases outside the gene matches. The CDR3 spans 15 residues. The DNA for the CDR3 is TGCAGCGTAGGGGGGGGACAGGGGCCCTACAATGAGCAGTTCTTC. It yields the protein CSVGGGQGPYNEQFF.

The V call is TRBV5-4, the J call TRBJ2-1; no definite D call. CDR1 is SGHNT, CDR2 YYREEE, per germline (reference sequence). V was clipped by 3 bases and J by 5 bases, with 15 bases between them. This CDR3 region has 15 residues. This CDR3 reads CASSSLPEAHNEQFF. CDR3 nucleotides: TGTGCCAGCAGCTCGCTCCCCGAGGCCCACAATGAGCAGTTCTTC. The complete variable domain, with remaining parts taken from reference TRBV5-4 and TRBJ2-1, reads ETGVTQSPTHLIKTRGQQVTLRCSSQSGHNTVSWYQQALGQGPQFIFQYYREEENGRGNFPPRFSGLQFPNYSSELNVNALELDDSALYLCASSSLPEAHNEQFFGPGTRLTVL.

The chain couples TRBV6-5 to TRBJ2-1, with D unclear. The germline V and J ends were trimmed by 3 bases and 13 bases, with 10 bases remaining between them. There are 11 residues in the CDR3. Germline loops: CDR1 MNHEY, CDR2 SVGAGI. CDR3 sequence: CASSYGSRQFF. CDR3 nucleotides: TGTGCCAGCAGTTATGGGTCAAGACAGTTCTTC.